One and the same sample provided the 17 T cell receptor beta chains below, sequenced in a study of radiation and T cells in renal cell carcinoma. The assay was immunoSEQ multiplex PCR, and TCRdb's table has in-frame clones only and misses some. Among 20,000 or so clones, 40% to 55% were seen once, and the ten largest hold about a sixth. Treatment given: 15 Gy SBRT to primary tumor, nephrectomy 4 weeks later. The material was tumor tissue, obtained from a patient whose treatment included radiotherapy and nephrectomy. The receptors shown here come from a woman in her fifties or sixties with renal cell carcinoma.

This chain connects TRBV2 to TRBJ1-1, with D perhaps TRBD1 (6 bases). V was shortened by 6 bases and J by 0 bases, with 14 bases between the two germline ends. This CDR3 has 15 residues. Germline CDR1 is SNHLY and CDR2 is FYNNEI. DNA for the CDR3: TGTGCCAGCAGGTCCGTACAGGGATTGAACACTGAAGCTTTCTTT. It codes for CASRSVQGLNTEAFF.

As DNA, the CDR3 is TGCGCCAGCAGCCAAGGAGGGTCAGGGTGGTCCTACAATGAGCAGTTCTTC. Amino acid sequence: CASSQGGSGWSYNEQFF. This chain connects TRBV4-3 to TRBJ2-1; D is tentatively TRBD1 or TRBD2 (5 bases each). With 1 base removed from V and 1 base from J, the gap between germline ends came to 14 bases. The germline V gene encodes CDR1 LGHNA and CDR2 YSLEER. The CDR3 extends over 17 amino acids.

The rearrangement uses TRBV5-1 and TRBJ2-1; a weak D match, TRBD2 (5 bases). Germline CDR1 and CDR2: SGHRS and YFSETQ. This CDR3 has 15 amino acids. Trimming left V 0 bases short and J 7 bases short, with 14 bases between. CDR3 sequence (DNA): TGCGCCAGCAGCTTGGAGGACCCGAGGGTTAATGAGCAGTTCTTC. This sequence encodes CASSLEDPRVNEQFF.

Ten or more counts support this clone. The V gene is TRBV2, the J gene TRBJ2-7; TRBD2 matches 12 bases. J gave up 3 bases and V 6 bases, and 12 bases lay outside the gene matches. The CDR3 is 17 residues long. Germline V lookup: CDR1 SNHLY, CDR2 FYNNEI. The CDR3: CASRPGLAGLVLYEQYF. CDR3 nucleotide sequence: TGTGCCAGCAGACCCGGACTAGCGGGGCTAGTACTCTACGAGCAGTACTTC.

In its sample, this clone is medium-sized (0.01 to 0.1%). The genes are TRBV7-9 and TRBJ2-2; 10 bases fit TRBD1. V gave up 5 bases and J gave up 6 bases; unmatched junction bases: 12. The CDR3 is 17 residues long. CDR1 is SEHNR, CDR2 FQNEAQ, per germline (reference sequence). The CDR3 region is CASSRSLGQGLAGELFF. The CDR3 region has the DNA TGTGCCAGCAGCAGAAGTCTGGGACAGGGGTTAGCCGGGGAGCTGTTTTTT.

This clone is labeled as medium-sized. The chain couples TRBV15 to TRBJ2-6; 7 nucleotides match TRBD1. V shed 4 bases, J shed 0 bases, and the junction held 3 bases outside the gene matches. The length of the CDR3 is 16 residues. CDR1 and CDR2 (germline): LNHNV, YYDKDF (reference sequence). CDR3 region: CATSKDRNSGANVLTF. Here the CDR3 DNA reads TGTGCCACCAGCAAGGACAGGAACTCTGGGGCCAACGTCCTGACTTTC. The full variable domain, completed using reference TRBV15 and TRBJ2-6, is DAMVIQNPRYQVTQFGKPVTLSCSQTLNHNVMYWYQQKSSQAPKLLFHYYDKDFNNEADTPDNFQSRRPNTSFCFLDIRSPGLGDTAMYLCATSKDRNSGANVLTFGAGSRLTVL.

The chain couples TRBV18 to TRBJ1-5, with 8 bases lining up with TRBD1. Germline V gene lookup returns CDR1 KGHSH and CDR2 LQKENI. There are 14 residues in the CDR3. Germline trimming cut 5 bases from V and 9 bases from J; bases unmatched to any gene: 9. CDR3 protein: CASSFPGQERPQHF. The CDR3 DNA sequence: TGTGCCAGCTCATTCCCGGGACAGGAACGGCCCCAGCATTTT.

This clone turned up a few times. A much larger clone lies a single base off, so this may be a read error. The chain links TRBV7-9 to TRBJ2-5; no clear D gene. The length of the CDR3 is 13 residues. V dropped 2 bases and J dropped 1 base, with 5 bases sitting between them. The germline CDR1 and CDR2 sequences are SEHNR and FQNEAQ (reference sequence). The CDR3 region is CASSLNPQETQYF. The DNA of the CDR3 is TGTGCCAGCAGCTTAAACCCCCAAGAGACCCAGTACTTC.

The V call is TRBV5-6, the J call TRBJ2-3; the D gene is possibly TRBD1 (7 bases). The germline CDR1 and CDR2 sequences are SGHDT and YYEEEE. CDR3 length: 19 residues. V lost 3 bases to trimming and J lost 3 bases, with 26 bases between them. CDR3 in DNA: TGTGCCAGCAGCTCCCCCCGCCATTTTGGAGGGGGCAAGACAGATACGCAGTATTTT. The encoded protein is CASSSPRHFGGGKTDTQYF.

The V gene is TRBV29-1, the J gene TRBJ2-7, with 9 bases fitting TRBD2. The CDR3 sequence is 14 residues long. Losses at the gene ends were 4 bases for V and 4 bases for J; bases not matched to a gene: 8. Germline loops: CDR1 SQVTM, CDR2 ANQGSEA. This chain's CDR3 is CSVAKSGGRYEQYF. CDR3 coding DNA: TGCAGCGTTGCGAAAAGCGGGGGGAGGTACGAGCAGTACTTC.

V is TRBV7-2 and J is TRBJ2-3; TRBD2 agrees at 12 bases. Trimming took 0 bases from V and 8 from J; bases not matched to a gene: 0. The CDR3 sequence is 14 residues long. From germline, CDR1 is SGHTA and CDR2 FQGNSA. CDR3 sequence (DNA): TGTGCCAGCAGCTTAGCACTAGCGGGGGGTACGCAGTATTTT. Amino acids: CASSLALAGGTQYF. Full variable domain (missing parts from reference TRBV7-2 and TRBJ2-3): GAGVSQSPSNKVTEKGKDVELRCDPISGHTALYWYRQSLGQGLEFLIYFQGNSAPDKSGLPSDRFSAERTGGSVSTLTIQRTQQEDSAVYLCASSLALAGGTQYFGPGTRLTVL.

This clone was counted a few times. This chain uses TRBV7-9 with TRBJ1-2; D gene unclear. The CDR3 is made up of 12 amino acids. Trimming pared 3 bases from V and 6 bases from J, leaving 8 bases between. CDR1 and CDR2 from the germline V gene are SEHNR and FQNEAQ (reference sequence). CDR3 protein: CASSFSLHGYTF. CDR3 sequence (DNA): TGTGCCAGCAGCTTCAGTCTCCATGGCTACACCTTC.

The chain links TRBV19 to TRBJ1-5; TRBD1 is a possible D gene (5 bases). This CDR3 is 16 amino acids long. V was clipped by 7 bases and J by 1 base, with 17 bases between them. Germline V gene data show CDR1 as LNHDA and CDR2 as SQIVND (reference sequence). CDR3 nucleotide sequence: TGTGCCAGTATGGGGGGGAGCGGAGGGAGCAATCAGCCCCAGCATTTT. This encodes CASMGGSGGSNQPQHF.

This chain uses TRBV18 with TRBJ1-3, with D hard to call. The CDR3 has 16 amino acids. The V gene lost 4 bases and the J gene lost 0 bases, with 13 bases spanning the gap. Germline V CDR1 and CDR2: KGHSH, LQKENI. The CDR3 loop is CASSHSKSSSGNTIYF. As DNA, the CDR3 is TGTGCCAGCTCACATAGTAAAAGCAGCTCTGGAAACACCATATATTTT.

This clone was detected ten times or more. The chain has TRBV7-9 and TRBJ1-2; 7 positions match TRBD1. The CDR3 spans 14 residues. Germline values: CDR1 SEHNR, CDR2 FQNEAQ (reference sequence). V shed 0 bases and J 7 bases; nucleotides not matched to a gene: 5. The chain's CDR3 is CASSLAGQGVGYTF. CDR3 nucleotides: TGTGCCAGCAGCTTAGCGGGGCAGGGGGTTGGCTACACCTTC.

This clone appeared a few times. Germline is not matched at one junction end, which may reflect a read error. The CDR3 sequence is CASSPGGMGEKLFF. CDR3 nucleotides: TGTGCTAGCAGCCCCGGAGGGATGGGCGAAAAACTGTTTTTT. The chain has TRBV7-7 and TRBJ1-4, with unresolved D. The CDR3 extends over 14 amino acids. Germline lookup yields CDR1 SSHAT and CDR2 FNYEAQ (reference sequence).

The rearrangement uses TRBV18 and TRBJ1-2, with D tentatively TRBD1 (5 bases). CDR3 length equals 13 residues. Germline CDR1 reads KGHSH; CDR2 reads LQKENI. Trimming shortened V by 3 bases and J by 4 bases, and 9 bases separated the two germline ends. CDR3 sequence: CASSPPGAYGYTF. In DNA form, the CDR3 reads TGTGCCAGCTCACCCCCCGGGGCCTATGGCTACACCTTC.